The source of this T cell receptor (beta chain) is a study of blood T cell repertoires in COVID-19. The V gene end was trimmed by 2 bases and the J gene end by 1 base; junction bases not matched to a gene: 1. Germline V gene data show CDR1 as SGHVS and CDR2 as FNYEAQ. This CDR3 region has 14 residues. Only in-frame clones appear in the TCRdb table, and some are missing; sequencing was by immunoSEQ multiplex PCR. The sample shows approximately 70,000 clones, about 85% of them seen only once. The sequence derives from a woman in her forties or fifties with COVID-19, enrolled during active disease. Sequenced input: peripheral blood. The chain uses TRBV7-6 and TRBJ1-1, with 7 bases aligning to TRBD1. CDR3 sequence reads: CASSLSGGNTEAFF. The CDR3 DNA reads TGTGCCAGCAGCTTATCAGGGGGGAACACTGAAGCTTTCTTT. The full variable domain, completed using reference TRBV7-6 and TRBJ1-1, is GAGVSQSPRYKVTKRGQDVALRCDPISGHVSLYWYRQALGQGPEFLTYFNYEAQQDKSGLPNDRFSAERPEGSISTLTIQRTEQRDSAMYRCASSLSGGNTEAFFGQGTRLTVV.